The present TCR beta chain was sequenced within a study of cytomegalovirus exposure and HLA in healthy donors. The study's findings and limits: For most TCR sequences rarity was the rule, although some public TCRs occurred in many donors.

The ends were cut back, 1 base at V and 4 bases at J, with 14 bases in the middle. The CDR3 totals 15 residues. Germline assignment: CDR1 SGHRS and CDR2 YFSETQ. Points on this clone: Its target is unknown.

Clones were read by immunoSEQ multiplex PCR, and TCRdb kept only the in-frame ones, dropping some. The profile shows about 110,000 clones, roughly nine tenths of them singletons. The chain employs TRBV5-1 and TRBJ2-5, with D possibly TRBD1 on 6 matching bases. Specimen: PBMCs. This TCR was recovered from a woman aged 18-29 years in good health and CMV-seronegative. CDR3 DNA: TGCGCCAGCAGCTTGCCCCGGACAGCTCGAGAGACCCAGTACTTC. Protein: CASSLPRTARETQYF.